These T cell receptor beta chains were read from a single sample in a study of cytomegalovirus exposure and HLA in healthy donors. Produced via immunoSEQ multiplex PCR; TCRdb's table is partial and in-frame only. This table holds roughly 120,000 clones, around 75% found once. Sequenced: PBMCs. The source of these receptors is a woman between 25 and 40 years old in good health and CMV-seronegative. CDR3s include the opening cysteine and the closing phenylalanine or tryptophan. The D gene is left open where the match is weak. Clone size, where shown, is once, few, many, or a class for clones that have expanded.

J: TRBJ1-5
size: .
V: TRBV6-5
D: .
DNA: TGTGCCAGCAGCCAGAGCACAGGGTCGCGACAGCCCCAGCATTTT
CDR3: CASSQSTGSRQPQHF

J: TRBJ1-1
size: .
V: TRBV4-1
D: .
DNA: TGCGCCAGCAGCCAAGAAAAACCAGGGATTCTAGAAGCTTTCTTT
CDR3: CASSQEKPGILEAFF

J: TRBJ1-2
size: few
V: TRBV18
D: .
DNA: TGTGCCAGCTCACCACCGGAGGTGGGCTATGGCTACACCTTC
CDR3: CASSPPEVGYGYTF

J: TRBJ2-3
size: .
V: TRBV7-9
D: TRBD2
DNA: TGTGCCAGCAGCTTAGGGCTAGCGGGAGAGTCAGATACGCAGTATTTT
CDR3: CASSLGLAGESDTQYF

J: TRBJ1-2
size: .
V: TRBV5-1
D: TRBD1
DNA: TGCGCCAGCAGCCGGGGACAGTCAAATTATGGCTACACCTTC
CDR3: CASSRGQSNYGYTF

J: TRBJ1-2
size: .
V: TRBV28
D: TRBD1
DNA: TGTGCCAGCACGGGACAGAGACAAATCTATGGCTACACCTTC
CDR3: CASTGQRQIYGYTF

J: TRBJ2-3
size: .
V: TRBV10-2
D: .
DNA: TGCGCCAGCAGTGAGGGCTGGCGGGGCAGCACAGATACGCAGTATTTT
CDR3: CASSEGWRGSTDTQYF

J: TRBJ2-5
size: once
V: TRBV4-1
D: .
DNA: TGCGCCAGCAGCCAAGACTTGAGCGACCAAGAGACCCAGTACTTC
CDR3: CASSQDLSDQETQYF

J: TRBJ1-1
size: .
V: TRBV30
D: .
DNA: TGTGCCTGGAGTGTACACAGGAACACTGAAGCTTTCTTT
CDR3: CAWSVHRNTEAFF

J: TRBJ1-4
size: .
V: TRBV18
D: .
DNA: TGTGCCAGCTCACCCCCTGACGGGTGGAATGAAAAACTGTTTTTT
CDR3: CASSPPDGWNEKLFF

J: TRBJ1-2
size: .
V: TRBV6-5
D: .
DNA: TGTGCCAGCAGCTACTACAGGGAAGAAAGAGGCTACACCTTC
CDR3: CASSYYREERGYTF

J: TRBJ2-7
size: .
V: TRBV6-4
D: TRBD1
DNA: TGTGCCAGCAGTGAGGGACAGGGGTCCTACGAGCAGTACTTC
CDR3: CASSEGQGSYEQYF

J: TRBJ2-5
size: .
V: TRBV9
D: .
DNA: TGTGCCAGCAGCTCGTCTGCGGGGGCAATCCAAGAGACCCAGTACTTC
CDR3: CASSSSAGAIQETQYF

J: TRBJ2-7
size: .
V: TRBV6-1
D: TRBD1
DNA: TGTGCCAGCAGCTCACAGGGGGCCGCCTACGAGCAGTACTTC
CDR3: CASSSQGAAYEQYF

J: TRBJ1-3
size: .
V: TRBV30
D: .
DNA: TGTGCCTGGAACGACAGTCCCTCTGGAAACACCATATATTTT
CDR3: CAWNDSPSGNTIYF